The 10 T cell receptor beta chains listed next were all sequenced from one sample in a study of T cell responses to AZD1222 COVID-19 vaccine. Some clones are missing from TCRdb's copy, which holds only in-frame ones; the method was immunoSEQ multiplex PCR. The table has some 170,000 clones, around 94% seen once. The input for sequencing was peripheral blood, taken on day 0 of AZD1222 vaccination. The receptors were gathered from an adult in good health.

The CDR3 loop is CASSEEGAFF. CDR3 DNA sequence: TGTGCCAGCAGTGAAGAGGGAGCTTTCTTT. This chain joins TRBV6-1 and TRBJ1-1, with D unclear. Trimming left V 1 base short and J 10 bases short, with 4 bases between. The CDR3 is 10 residues long. Germline V lookup: CDR1 MNHNS, CDR2 SASEGT.

The chain has TRBV7-9 and TRBJ1-2; TRBD1 might be the D (6 bases). With 0 bases removed from V and 0 bases from J, the gap between germline ends came to 11 bases. The V gene's germline CDR1 is SEHNR and CDR2 FQNEAQ (reference sequence). There are 16 residues in the CDR3. CDR3 amino acids: CASSLAGRGTNYGYTF. The DNA for the CDR3 is TGTGCCAGCAGCTTAGCGGGGAGGGGGACTAACTATGGCTACACCTTC.

V usage is TRBV12-3 or TRBV12-4 and J usage is TRBJ1-6; the D is unclear. The CDR3 totals 13 residues. V gave up 1 base and J gave up 7 bases, with 5 bases separating them. The CDR3 spells CASSLGGNSPLHF. The DNA for the CDR3 is TGTGCCAGCAGTTTAGGCGGAAATTCACCCCTCCACTTT.

The V gene is TRBV11-1, the J gene TRBJ2-5; tentatively, D is TRBD1 (6 bases). This CDR3 comprises 13 residues. Trimming took 5 bases from V and 5 from J, leaving 12 bases between them. Germline V gene lookup returns CDR1 SGHAT and CDR2 FQDESV (reference sequence). As DNA, the CDR3 is TGTGCCAGCAGCGCCAGGGGCCCGGAGACCCAGTACTTC. It translates to CASSARGPETQYF.

The V gene is TRBV7-6, the J gene TRBJ2-5; 10 bases are a match to TRBD1. The length of the CDR3 is 18 residues. Germline V gene data show CDR1 as SGHVS and CDR2 as FNYEAQ. V shed 3 bases, J shed 1 base, and the junction held 11 bases outside the gene matches. CDR3 amino acids: CASSFPRTGGVSQETQYF. The CDR3 DNA sequence: TGTGCCAGCAGCTTCCCGCGGACAGGGGGGGTGAGCCAAGAGACCCAGTACTTC.

The chain joins TRBV6-2 or TRBV6-3 to TRBJ1-2; D might be TRBD1 (5 bases). This CDR3 is built from 15 residues. The germline V gene encodes CDR1 MNHEY and CDR2 SVGEGT. The V and J ends lost 2 bases and 2 bases respectively, with 12 bases between them. This chain's CDR3 is CASSYGGGANYGYTF. The CDR3 bases are TGTGCCAGCAGTTACGGGGGGGGAGCGAACTATGGCTACACCTTC.

This chain uses TRBV5-6 with TRBJ1-1; no reliable D call. CDR3 length: 18 amino acids. Germline lookup yields CDR1 SGHDT and CDR2 YYEEEE. Trimming removed 0 bases from V and 1 base from J, with 19 bases in between. In nucleotides, the CDR3 is TGTGCCAGCAGCTTGGATGGAGCCCGACTCACTCGGAACACTGAAGCTTTCTTT. As protein: CASSLDGARLTRNTEAFF.

The CDR3 reads CASSFTTSGGNTEAFF. In nucleotides, the CDR3 is TGTGCCAGCAGTTTTACAACCTCGGGCGGGAACACTGAAGCTTTCTTT. The chain combines TRBV28 with TRBJ1-1; no clear D gene. There are 16 residues in the CDR3. CDR1 and CDR2 (germline): MDHEN, SYDVKM. V lost 3 bases and J 1 base, leaving 15 bases between the germline ends. The variable domain in full, completed from reference TRBV28 and TRBJ1-1, reads DVKVTQSSRYLVKRTGEKVFLECVQDMDHENMFWYRQDPGLGLRLIYFSYDVKMKEKGDIPEGYSVSREKKERFSLILESASTNQTSMYLCASSFTTSGGNTEAFFGQGTRLTVV.

The genes are TRBV30 and TRBJ2-7; possibly TRBD1 for D (5 bases). Per the germline V gene, CDR1 is GTSNPN and CDR2 is SVGIG (reference sequence). The CDR3 extends over 13 amino acids. Trimming stripped 2 bases from V and 1 base from J, with 9 bases between. CDR3 amino acids: CAWSFRASYEQYF. Here the CDR3 DNA reads TGTGCCTGGAGTTTCAGGGCTTCCTACGAGCAGTACTTC.

This rearrangement joins TRBV5-1 to TRBJ2-7; 9 bases agree with TRBD1. Germline CDR1 is SGHRS and CDR2 is YFSETQ. The CDR3 extends over 14 amino acids. J lost 7 bases, V lost 3 bases, and 8 bases had no gene match. The chain's CDR3 is CASSWGQGVGEQYF. The CDR3 DNA follows: TGCGCCAGCAGCTGGGGACAGGGAGTAGGGGAGCAGTACTTC.